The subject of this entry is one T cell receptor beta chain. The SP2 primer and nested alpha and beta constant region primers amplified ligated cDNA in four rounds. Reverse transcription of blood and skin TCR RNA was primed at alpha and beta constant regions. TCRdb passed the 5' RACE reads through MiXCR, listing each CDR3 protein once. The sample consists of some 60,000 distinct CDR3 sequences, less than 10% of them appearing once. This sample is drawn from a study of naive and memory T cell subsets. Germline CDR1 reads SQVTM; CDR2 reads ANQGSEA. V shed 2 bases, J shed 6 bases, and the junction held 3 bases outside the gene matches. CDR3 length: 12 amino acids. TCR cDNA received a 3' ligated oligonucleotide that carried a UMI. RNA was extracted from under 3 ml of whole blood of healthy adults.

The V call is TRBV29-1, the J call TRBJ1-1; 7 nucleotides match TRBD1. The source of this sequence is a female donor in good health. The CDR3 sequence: CSVERRGAEAFF. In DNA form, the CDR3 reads TGCAGCGTTGAACGCAGGGGGGCTGAAGCTTTCTTT.